This entry lists 5 T cell receptor beta chains sequenced from one sample in a study of T cells in localized non-small cell lung cancer. Using immunoSEQ multiplex PCR, the repertoire was profiled, and TCRdb retains in-frame clones only, with some absent. There are fewer than 50,000 clones in the sample; 86% occur only once, and more than 5.5% lies in the top ten. The source material was peripheral blood mononuclear cells, sampled before any cancer treatment. Receptors originate from a male donor at least 60 years old with stage II lung adenocarcinoma.

Comment on this clone: The junction departs from germline at one end; a sequencing error may be responsible. In DNA form, the CDR3 reads TGTGCCGGCAGCCTCACAGGCCAAGGGCAGTACTTC. Translating gives CAGSLTGQGQYF. J is TRBJ2-7 and V is TRBV28; D possibly corresponds to TRBD1 (5 bases). CDR3 length: 12 amino acids. Germline loops: CDR1 MDHEN, CDR2 SYDVKM.

V usage is TRBV4-2 and J usage is TRBJ2-6; possible D gene TRBD2, 6 bases. The V gene lost 1 base and the J gene lost 1 base, with 11 bases spanning the gap. The CDR3 is made up of 17 amino acids. Germline V gene lookup returns CDR1 LGHNA and CDR2 YNFKEQ. The CDR3 coding sequence is TGTGCCAGCAGCCAAGTAGGTCGGGGGTCTGGGGCCAACGTCCTGACTTTC. Translated: CASSQVGRGSGANVLTF.

The chain employs TRBV18 and TRBJ2-1, with 9 bases aligning to TRBD1. The V segment lost 0 bases and the J segment 15 bases; nucleotides outside the gene matches: 3. The CDR3 loop spans 12 amino acids. The V gene's germline CDR1 is KGHSH and CDR2 LQKENI. CDR3 amino acids: CASSPPDRGPFF. For the CDR3, the DNA is TGTGCCAGCTCACCACCGGACAGGGGACCGTTCTTC.

V gene TRBV5-1 combines with J gene TRBJ2-1; D is ambiguous. CDR1 and CDR2 (germline): SGHRS, YFSETQ. Trimming left V 0 bases short and J 5 bases short, with 9 bases between. The CDR3 runs to 14 residues. This CDR3 is CASSLGKVHNEQFF. CDR3 coding DNA: TGCGCCAGCAGCTTGGGGAAGGTACACAATGAGCAGTTCTTC.

This clone occurred a few times. The V gene is TRBV21-1, the J gene TRBJ2-7; the table's D call, TRBD2, was not checked against the DNA. TRBV21-1 counts as a pseudogene. The CDR3 is 14 amino acids. The CDR3 sequence: CASSKKGRRLEQYF. CDR3 coding DNA: TGTGCCAGCAGCAAAAAGGGGAGGCGTCTCGAGCAGTACTTC.